The rows below give T cell receptor beta chains drawn from one sample of a study of cytomegalovirus exposure and HLA in healthy donors. Only in-frame clones appear in the TCRdb table, and some are missing; sequencing was by immunoSEQ multiplex PCR. The data hold around 150,000 clones, with 75% to 85% observed a single time. Sequenced: PBMCs. These receptors all come from a woman younger than 30 in good health and CMV-seronegative. CDR3s include the opening cysteine and the closing phenylalanine or tryptophan. The order of the fields is V gene, J gene, D gene, CDR3 protein. D genes are given only for firm matches.

>TRBV23-1|TRBJ1-2|-
CASSQLVGHLPNLYGYTF
>TRBV10-1|TRBJ1-2|TRBD1
CASSESGQGVTF
>TRBV6-5|TRBJ1-1|-
CASSYGQGAEAFF
>TRBV5-1|TRBJ1-1|-
CASSPGKNTEAFF
>TRBV7-9|TRBJ2-5|-
CSSSLGGEETQYF
>TRBV7-9|TRBJ2-1|-
CASRFLDSEQFF
>TRBV5-1|TRBJ1-1|-
CASSAGQPLNTEAFF
>TRBV14|TRBJ1-2|-
CASSHIPGSYGYTF
>TRBV7-2|TRBJ2-3|TRBD2
CASSLGAPGRALDTQYF
>TRBV5-1|-|-
CASSRSPTGTESYEQYF
>TRBV7-7|TRBJ1-6|TRBD1
CASSNRDSVPPLYNSPLHF
>TRBV27|TRBJ1-1|TRBD1
CASSSRPGQGGNTEAFF
>TRBV4-1|TRBJ2-1|-
CASSQVRTKRSYNEQFF
>TRBV5-1|TRBJ1-2|-
CASSLVASSVYGYTF
>TRBV13|TRBJ2-1|-
CASSGLRAGEGNEQFF
>TRBV5-6|TRBJ2-6|TRBD1
CASSLGNRGTLTF
>TRBV5-6|TRBJ2-2|TRBD1
CASSFRTGGDGELFF
>TRBV5-1|TRBJ1-1|-
CASKGVTMNTEAFF
>TRBV6-5|TRBJ1-6|-
CASSSYRDGSPLHF
>TRBV6-6|TRBJ2-2|TRBD2
CASSYSRETGELFF